This is a list of T cell receptor beta chains from one sample in a study of OX40 agonist ivuxolimab in advanced cancers. The repertoire was sequenced with immunoSEQ multiplex PCR; TCRdb's copy has only in-frame clones and lacks some. The sample shows more than 65,000 clones, around 78% of them seen only once. The sample was CD4+ or CD8+ T cells sorted from blood, taken in a trial of the OX40 agonist ivuxolimab. The receptors come from an adult with an advanced solid tumor such as melanoma, head and neck, liver or kidney cancer. Both conserved end residues are part of each CDR3. The D gene is left open where the match is weak. Size is omitted from some rows. Given values are once, few, many or a class for expanded clones.

len,v_gene,d_gene,j_gene,abundance,CDR3aa,CDR3nt
12,TRBV29-1,-,TRBJ1-2,-,CSVDTGNYGYTF,TGCAGCGTTGATACAGGGAACTATGGCTACACCTTC
17,TRBV7-2,TRBD2,TRBJ2-2,-,CASSFALGRGGTGELFF,TGTGCCAGCAGCTTTGCCCTGGGGAGGGGAGGCACCGGGGAGCTGTTTTTT
14,TRBV19,-,TRBJ2-1,-,CASGRYGSGNEQFF,TGTGCCAGCGGTCGATACGGGAGCGGCAATGAGCAGTTCTTC
14,TRBV6-5,TRBD1,TRBJ1-1,-,CASSPGQANTEAFF,TGTGCCAGCAGTCCCGGACAGGCGAACACTGAAGCTTTCTTT
17,TRBV5-5,-,TRBJ1-1,-,CASNRDARLHMNTEAFF,TGTGCCAGCAACCGGGACGCTCGGCTCCACATGAACACTGAAGCTTTCTTT
15,TRBV6-1,-,TRBJ2-1,medium-sized,CASMTSPSSYNEQFF,TGTGCCAGCATGACCAGTCCGAGCTCCTACAATGAGCAGTTCTTC
15,TRBV6-6,-,TRBJ2-1,-,CASSYEGGGLNEQFF,TGTGCCAGCAGTTACGAAGGCGGGGGCCTCAATGAGCAGTTCTTC
15,TRBV19,TRBD2,TRBJ2-3,-,CASSMLAGGTDTQYF,TGTGCCAGTAGTATGCTAGCGGGAGGGACAGATACGCAGTATTTT
16,TRBV5-1,TRBD1,TRBJ2-1,-,CASSPPGTGPTNEQFF,TGCGCCAGCAGCCCGCCCGGGACAGGGCCTACCAATGAGCAGTTCTTC
14,TRBV7-9,-,TRBJ1-2,-,CASSPQQGVFGYTF,TGTGCCAGCAGCCCCCAACAGGGAGTGTTTGGCTACACCTTC
14,TRBV4-2,-,TRBJ1-2,-,CASSQDGRNYGYTF,TGTGCCAGCAGCCAAGATGGCCGGAACTATGGCTACACCTTC
14,TRBV7-3,-,TRBJ2-2,-,CASSPRENTGELFF,TGTGCCAGCAGCCCACGGGAGAACACCGGGGAGCTGTTTTTT
16,TRBV19,-,TRBJ1-5,-,CASSIYGVSRNQPQHF,TGTGCCAGTAGTATATATGGGGTCAGCCGAAATCAGCCCCAGCATTTT
13,TRBV19,-,TRBJ1-5,few,CASSIDKASQRHF,TGTGCCAGTAGTATCGATAAGGCCTCCCAAAGGCATTTT
15,TRBV27,TRBD1,TRBJ1-5,-,CASSFRTGRNQPQHF,TGTGCCAGCAGTTTTCGGACAGGCCGCAATCAGCCCCAGCATTTT
17,TRBV7-2,TRBD1,TRBJ2-1,-,CASSLALGTGSAYEQFF,TGTGCCAGCAGCTTAGCGTTAGGGACAGGCTCGGCGTACGAGCAGTTCTTC
16,TRBV6-5,-,TRBJ1-1,-,CASRYTPQDRGTEAFF,TGTGCCAGCAGGTACACCCCCCAGGATCGGGGAACTGAAGCTTTCTTT
23,TRBV19,TRBD1,TRBJ1-2,once,CASSIERPRPREHYTGAAYGYTF,TGTGCCAGTAGTATCGAGAGACCGAGGCCAAGGGAACATTACACAGGGGCTGCCTATGGCTACACCTTC
17,TRBV5-1,TRBD2,TRBJ2-2,once,CASSLDTSGRYTGELFF,TGCGCCAGCAGCTTGGACACTAGCGGGAGGTACACCGGGGAGCTGTTTTTT
17,TRBV5-6,TRBD2,TRBJ2-2,-,CASSLDWRAGDTGELFF,TGTGCCAGCAGCCTGGACTGGCGGGCGGGGGACACCGGGGAGCTGTTTTTT
11,TRBV28,-,TRBJ2-1,-,CATLGLNEQFF,TGTGCCACCCTGGGACTTAATGAGCAGTTCTTC
15,TRBV5-1,-,TRBJ1-2,-,CASSSLGSGDYGYTF,TGCGCCAGCAGCTCGCTAGGGAGCGGTGACTATGGCTACACCTTC
13,TRBV7-9,-,TRBJ2-7,-,CASSPGKGYEQYF,TGTGCCAGCAGCCCCGGGAAGGGTTACGAGCAGTACTTC
11,TRBV20-1,-,TRBJ1-1,few,CSAGGVAEAFF,TGCAGTGCTGGGGGTGTCGCTGAAGCTTTCTTT
14,TRBV28,-,TRBJ1-3,-,CASGKGVAGNTIYF,TGTGCCAGCGGAAAGGGGGTCGCTGGAAACACCATATATTTT
15,TRBV11-3,-,TRBJ2-1,few,CASSFTGRPGNEQFF,TGTGCCAGCAGCTTCACAGGGAGGCCTGGGAATGAGCAGTTCTTC
14,TRBV6-6,-,TRBJ1-3,-,CASLTAGSGNTIYF,TGTGCCAGCCTGACGGCCGGGAGTGGAAACACCATATATTTT
14,TRBV6-1,TRBD1,TRBJ1-1,-,CASSAGTGGTEAFF,TGTGCCAGCAGTGCCGGGACAGGGGGCACTGAAGCTTTCTTT
14,TRBV29-1,-,TRBJ2-1,-,CSESRGASYNEQFF,TGCAGCGAGTCCAGGGGAGCAAGCTACAATGAGCAGTTCTTC
13,TRBV5-1,-,TRBJ1-2,-,CASRSDRNYGYTF,TGCGCCAGCAGATCCGACAGAAACTATGGCTACACCTTC
13,TRBV27,-,TRBJ1-1,once,CASTPFGGTEAFF,TGTGCCAGCACTCCCTTTGGGGGCACTGAAGCTTTCTTT
17,TRBV5-4,TRBD2,TRBJ2-1,-,CASRRLAGPEIYNEQFF,TGTGCCAGCAGGCGACTAGCGGGCCCCGAAATCTACAATGAGCAGTTCTTC
15,TRBV28,-,TRBJ2-7,-,CASSRGGAGDGEQYF,TGTGCCAGCAGCCGTGGGGGGGCAGGGGACGGCGAGCAGTACTTC
12,TRBV29-1,-,TRBJ1-1,few,CSVWDPRTAAFF,TGCAGCGTTTGGGACCCTAGAACGGCAGCTTTCTTT
13,TRBV6-1,-,TRBJ1-5,-,CASLETGNQPQHF,TGTGCCAGCCTCGAGACCGGCAATCAGCCCCAGCATTTT
17,TRBV19,-,TRBJ2-1,few,CASKEGQPQSSYNEQFF,TGTGCCAGTAAGGAAGGACAGCCCCAGAGCTCCTACAATGAGCAGTTCTTC
15,TRBV19,-,TRBJ1-2,-,CASSIRTPLNYGYTF,TGTGCCAGTAGTATTAGGACACCTCTCAACTATGGCTACACCTTC
13,TRBV18,-,TRBJ1-1,-,CASSPGKNTEAFF,TGTGCCAGCTCACCGGGCAAGAACACTGAAGCTTTCTTT
12,TRBV6-1,-,TRBJ1-5,-,CASTLGRQPQHF,TGTGCCAGCACCCTAGGGAGACAGCCCCAGCATTTT
13,TRBV6-1,-,TRBJ1-2,-,CATAGEGFLGYTF,TGTGCCACCGCGGGGGAAGGCTTCCTTGGCTACACCTTC
16,TRBV28,TRBD1,TRBJ2-2,-,CASTPTGTGNTGELFF,TGTGCCAGCACCCCAACCGGGACAGGGAACACCGGGGAGCTGTTTTTT
14,TRBV5-6,TRBD1,TRBJ1-1,-,CASWTGGDSTEAFF,TGTGCCAGCTGGACAGGGGGCGATAGCACTGAAGCTTTCTTT